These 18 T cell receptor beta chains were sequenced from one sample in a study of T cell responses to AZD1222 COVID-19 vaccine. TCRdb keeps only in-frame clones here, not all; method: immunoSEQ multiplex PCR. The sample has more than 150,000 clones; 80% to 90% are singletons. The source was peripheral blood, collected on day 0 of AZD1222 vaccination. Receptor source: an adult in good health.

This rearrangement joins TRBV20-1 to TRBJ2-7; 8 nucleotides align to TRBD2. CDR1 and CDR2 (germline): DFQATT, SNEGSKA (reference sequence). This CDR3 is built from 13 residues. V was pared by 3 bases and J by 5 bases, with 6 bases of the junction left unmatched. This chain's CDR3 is CSASIAGSHEQYF. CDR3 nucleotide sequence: TGCAGTGCTAGTATAGCGGGATCCCACGAGCAGTACTTC.

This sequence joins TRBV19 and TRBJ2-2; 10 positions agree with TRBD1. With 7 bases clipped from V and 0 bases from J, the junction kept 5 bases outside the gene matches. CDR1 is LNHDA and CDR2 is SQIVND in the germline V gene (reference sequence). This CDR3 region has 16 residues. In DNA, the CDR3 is TGTGCCAGTAAGCAGGGGACAGGGGCGAACACCGGGGAGCTGTTTTTT. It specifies CASKQGTGANTGELFF.

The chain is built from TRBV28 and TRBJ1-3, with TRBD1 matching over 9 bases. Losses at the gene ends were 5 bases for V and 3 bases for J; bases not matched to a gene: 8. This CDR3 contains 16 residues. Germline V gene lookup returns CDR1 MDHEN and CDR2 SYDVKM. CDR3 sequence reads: CASSLISTGGGNTIYF. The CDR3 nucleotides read TGTGCCAGCAGTCTAATATCGACAGGGGGTGGAAACACCATATATTTT.

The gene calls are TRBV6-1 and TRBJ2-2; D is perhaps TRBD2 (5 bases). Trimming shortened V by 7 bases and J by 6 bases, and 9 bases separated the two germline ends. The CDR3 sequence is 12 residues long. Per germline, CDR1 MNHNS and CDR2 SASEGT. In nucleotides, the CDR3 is TGTGCCAGCATGAGGGCCGCCGGGGAGCTGTTTTTT. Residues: CASMRAAGELFF.

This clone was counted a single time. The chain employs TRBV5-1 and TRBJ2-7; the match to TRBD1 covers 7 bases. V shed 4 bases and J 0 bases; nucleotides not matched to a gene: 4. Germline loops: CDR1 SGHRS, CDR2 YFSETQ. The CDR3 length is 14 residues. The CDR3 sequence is CASSPGTVSYEQYF. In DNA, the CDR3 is TGCGCCAGCAGCCCCGGGACAGTCTCCTACGAGCAGTACTTC.

For the CDR3, the DNA is TGTGCCAGCTCACCAGAACTCTTGAACACTGAAGCTTTCTTT. Its protein is CASSPELLNTEAFF. V gene TRBV18 combines with J gene TRBJ1-1, with D uncertain. Germline V CDR1 and CDR2: KGHSH, LQKENI. The CDR3 length is 14 residues. V lost 2 bases and J 0 bases, leaving 7 bases between the germline ends.

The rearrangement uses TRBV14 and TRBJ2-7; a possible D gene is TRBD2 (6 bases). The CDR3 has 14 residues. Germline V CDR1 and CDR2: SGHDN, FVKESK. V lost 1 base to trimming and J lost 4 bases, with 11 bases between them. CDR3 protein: CASSQGRGRYEQYF. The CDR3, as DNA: TGTGCCAGCAGCCAAGGGCGGGGCCGATACGAGCAGTACTTC.

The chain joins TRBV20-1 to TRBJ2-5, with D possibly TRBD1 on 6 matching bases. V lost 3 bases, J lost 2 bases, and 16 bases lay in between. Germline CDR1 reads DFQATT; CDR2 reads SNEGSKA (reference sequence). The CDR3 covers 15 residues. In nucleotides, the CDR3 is TGCAGTGCTAGTAGCACCACAGGGCCTCAAGAGACCCAGTACTTC. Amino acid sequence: CSASSTTGPQETQYF.

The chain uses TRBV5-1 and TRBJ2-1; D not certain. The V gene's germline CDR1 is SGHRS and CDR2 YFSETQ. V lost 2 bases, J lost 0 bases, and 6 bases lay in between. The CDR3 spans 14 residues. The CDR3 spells CASSFQASYNEQFF. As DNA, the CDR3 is TGCGCCAGCAGCTTCCAGGCCTCCTACAATGAGCAGTTCTTC.

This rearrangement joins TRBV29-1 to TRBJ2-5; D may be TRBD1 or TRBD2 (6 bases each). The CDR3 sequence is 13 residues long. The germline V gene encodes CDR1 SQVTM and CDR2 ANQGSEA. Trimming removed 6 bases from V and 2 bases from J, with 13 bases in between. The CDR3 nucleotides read TGCAGCGTCCCGGAGGGGGGTCAAGAGACCCAGTACTTC. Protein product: CSVPEGGQETQYF. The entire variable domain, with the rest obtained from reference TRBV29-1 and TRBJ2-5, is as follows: SAVISQKPSRDICQRGTSLTIQCQVDSQVTMMFWYRQQPGQSLTLIATANQGSEATYESGFVIDKFPISRPNLTFSTLTVSNMSPEDSSIYLCSVPEGGQETQYFGPGTRLLVL.

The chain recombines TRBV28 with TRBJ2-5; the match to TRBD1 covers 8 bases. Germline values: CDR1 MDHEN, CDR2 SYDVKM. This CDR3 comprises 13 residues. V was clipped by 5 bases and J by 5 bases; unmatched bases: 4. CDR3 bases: TGTGCCAGCAGTCAGGGGGCGGAGGAGACCCAGTACTTC. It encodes CASSQGAEETQYF. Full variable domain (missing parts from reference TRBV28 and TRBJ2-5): DVKVTQSSRYLVKRTGEKVFLECVQDMDHENMFWYRQDPGLGLRLIYFSYDVKMKEKGDIPEGYSVSREKKERFSLILESASTNQTSMYLCASSQGAEETQYFGPGTRLLVL.

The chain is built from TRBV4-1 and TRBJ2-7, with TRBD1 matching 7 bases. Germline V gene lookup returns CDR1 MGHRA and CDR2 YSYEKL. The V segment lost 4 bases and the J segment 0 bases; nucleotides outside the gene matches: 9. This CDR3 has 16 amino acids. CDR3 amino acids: CASSRVRTGGSYEQYF. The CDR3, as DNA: TGCGCCAGCAGCCGGGTACGGACAGGAGGCTCCTACGAGCAGTACTTC.

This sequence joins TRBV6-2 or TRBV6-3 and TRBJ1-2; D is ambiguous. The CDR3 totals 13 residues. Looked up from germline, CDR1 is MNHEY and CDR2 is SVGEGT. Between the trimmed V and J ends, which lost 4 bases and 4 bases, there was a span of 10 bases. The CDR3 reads CASSLIRLYGYTF. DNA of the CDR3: TGTGCCAGCAGTTTAATTAGACTCTATGGCTACACCTTC.

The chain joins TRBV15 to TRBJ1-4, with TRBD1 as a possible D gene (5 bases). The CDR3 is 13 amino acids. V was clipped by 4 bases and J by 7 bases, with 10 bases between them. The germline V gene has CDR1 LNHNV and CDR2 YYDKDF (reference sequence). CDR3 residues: CATSKQEAEKLFF. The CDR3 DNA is TGTGCCACCAGCAAACAGGAGGCTGAAAAACTGTTTTTT.

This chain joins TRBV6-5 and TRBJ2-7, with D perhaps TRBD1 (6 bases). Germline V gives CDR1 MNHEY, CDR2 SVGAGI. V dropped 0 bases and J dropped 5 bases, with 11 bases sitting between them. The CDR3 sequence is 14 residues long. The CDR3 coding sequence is TGTGCCAGCAGTTACTCGGCACAGGGCAACGAGCAGTACTTC. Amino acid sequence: CASSYSAQGNEQYF.

DNA of the CDR3: TGTGCCAGTAGTATGAGGGACAGTCCATACGAGCAGTACTTC. Protein product: CASSMRDSPYEQYF. V gene TRBV19 combines with J gene TRBJ2-7, with 7 bases aligning to TRBD1. The V and J ends lost 3 bases and 4 bases, in that order; junction bases with no gene match: 6. The CDR3 is 14 amino acids. The germline V gene encodes CDR1 LNHDA and CDR2 SQIVND (reference sequence).

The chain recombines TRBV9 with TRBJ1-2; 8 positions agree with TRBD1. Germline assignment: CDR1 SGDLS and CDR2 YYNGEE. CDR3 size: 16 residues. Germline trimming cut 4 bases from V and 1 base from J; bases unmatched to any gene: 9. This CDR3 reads CASSPSGTGSNYGYTF. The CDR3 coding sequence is TGTGCCAGCAGCCCCTCCGGGACAGGAAGTAACTATGGCTACACCTTC.

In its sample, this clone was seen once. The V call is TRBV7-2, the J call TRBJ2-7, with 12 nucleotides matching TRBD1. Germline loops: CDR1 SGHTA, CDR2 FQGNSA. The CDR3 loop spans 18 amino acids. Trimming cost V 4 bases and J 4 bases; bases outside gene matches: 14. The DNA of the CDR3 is TGTGCCAGCAGCTCTGGGACAGGGGGCGCCGTTCGGGTTTACGAGCAGTACTTC. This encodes CASSSGTGGAVRVYEQYF.